These 12 T cell receptor beta chains were sequenced from one sample in a study of cytomegalovirus exposure and HLA in healthy donors. Vbeta (60) and Jbeta (13) primers were used in the PCR. The data were produced by immunoSEQ multiplex PCR, yet TCRdb's version contains in-frame clones alone and is incomplete. The table has roughly 120,000 clones, approximately 68% seen once; the top ten hold roughly 1.6%. Material: PBMCs. These receptors all come from a man younger than 45 in good health and CMV-seropositive.

This clone showed up just once. The V and J genes are TRBV28 and TRBJ2-7; no firm D call. This CDR3 has 14 residues. CDR1 is MDHEN, CDR2 SYDVKM, per germline. The V end was cut by 1 base, the J end by 0 bases, with 7 bases between. In nucleotides, the CDR3 is TGTGCCAGCAGTTTATTTCCCAGCTCCTACGAGCAGTACTTC. Translating gives CASSLFPSSYEQYF.

The chain is built from TRBV4-3 and TRBJ1-1, with 10 positions matching TRBD1. Unmatched junction bases numbered 10, after V lost 4 bases and J lost 8 bases. CDR3 length: 15 residues. Germline loops: CDR1 LGHNA, CDR2 YSLEER. The CDR3 reads CASSRLSGTGEEAFF. The CDR3 coding sequence is TGCGCCAGCAGCCGCCTTTCCGGGACAGGGGAGGAAGCTTTCTTT.

The chain employs TRBV6-1 and TRBJ2-5; 8 bases match TRBD1. This CDR3 comprises 15 residues. Germline V gene lookup returns CDR1 MNHNS and CDR2 SASEGT. V lost 8 bases and J lost 7; bases outside the gene matches: 15. The CDR3 protein is CASSPSWDRMGTQYF. The CDR3 DNA sequence: TGTGCCAGCTCCCCCTCCTGGGACAGGATGGGGACCCAGTACTTC.

The genes are TRBV4-1 and TRBJ1-1; the D gene is possibly TRBD1 (5 bases). V lost 2 bases to trimming and J lost 3 bases, with 13 bases between them. Germline CDR1 MGHRA, CDR2 YSYEKL. CDR3 length: 15 amino acids. The CDR3 loop is CASSQRRVGHTEAFF. CDR3 coding DNA: TGCGCCAGCAGCCAAAGGAGGGTGGGGCACACTGAAGCTTTCTTT.

The chain links TRBV4-2 to TRBJ2-7; D possibly corresponds to TRBD2 (6 bases). V lost 1 base and J lost 1, with 14 bases in between. This CDR3 contains 16 residues. From germline, CDR1 is LGHNA and CDR2 YNFKEQ. CDR3 residues: CASSQGLASASYEQYF. CDR3 DNA: TGTGCCAGCAGCCAAGGGCTCGCTAGCGCATCCTACGAGCAGTACTTC.

The chain joins TRBV7-2 to TRBJ2-7; D remains ambiguous. Per germline, CDR1 SGHTA and CDR2 FQGNSA. Trimming removed 3 bases from V and 8 bases from J, with 11 bases in between. This CDR3 contains 12 residues. The CDR3 sequence: CASSFGQAKQYF. The CDR3 DNA follows: TGTGCCAGCAGCTTTGGGCAGGCCAAGCAGTACTTC.

The chain uses TRBV5-1 and TRBJ2-7; TRBD1 agrees at 10 bases. V lost 0 bases to trimming and J lost 7 bases; unmatched junction nucleotides: 4. The germline V gene encodes CDR1 SGHRS and CDR2 YFSETQ. The length of the CDR3 is 14 residues. CDR3 sequence reads: CASSLGQGAREQYF. CDR3 DNA: TGCGCCAGCAGCTTGGGACAGGGGGCTCGTGAGCAGTACTTC.

J is TRBJ2-5 and V is TRBV5-1, with TRBD2 matching over 7 bases. Trimming removed 1 base from V and 1 base from J; junction bases left unmatched: 10. CDR3 size: 17 residues. Germline values: CDR1 SGHRS, CDR2 YFSETQ. The CDR3 is CASSLLFGGSGQETQYF. CDR3 in DNA: TGCGCCAGCAGCTTGTTGTTTGGCGGGAGTGGCCAAGAGACCCAGTACTTC.

The chain couples TRBV9 to TRBJ2-1; 8 bases match TRBD2. This CDR3 contains 16 residues. J lost 6 bases, V lost 4 bases, and 12 bases had no gene match. CDR1 and CDR2 (germline): SGDLS, YYNGEE. The CDR3 loop is CASSQGASGRLNEQFF. The CDR3 DNA reads TGTGCCAGCAGCCAAGGGGCTAGCGGGCGTCTCAATGAGCAGTTCTTC.

This rearrangement joins TRBV5-1 to TRBJ2-1; D might be TRBD1 (6 bases). The V end lost 5 bases, the J end lost 4 bases, and 16 bases lay between the germline ends. Germline V gene lookup returns CDR1 SGHRS and CDR2 YFSETQ. CDR3 length: 15 residues. CDR3: CASRPQGMSYNEQFF. In DNA form, the CDR3 reads TGCGCCAGCAGACCCCAGGGGATGAGTTACAATGAGCAGTTCTTC.

The chain carries TRBV28 and TRBJ2-5; D possibly corresponds to TRBD2 (6 bases). Germline V gene lookup returns CDR1 MDHEN and CDR2 SYDVKM. The CDR3 is 11 residues long. The V gene lost 8 bases and the J gene lost 5 bases, with 9 bases spanning the gap. CDR3 amino acids: CASQGGETQYF. In nucleotides, the CDR3 is TGTGCCAGCCAGGGAGGCGAGACCCAGTACTTC.

This rearrangement joins TRBV2 to TRBJ2-2, with 8 bases identical to TRBD1. Germline V CDR1 and CDR2: SNHLY, FYNNEI. The CDR3 has 15 residues. Unmatched junction bases numbered 7, after V lost 6 bases and J lost 4 bases. The CDR3 region is CASRTDRVGTGELFF. CDR3 nucleotide sequence: TGTGCCAGCAGGACGGACAGGGTGGGCACCGGGGAGCTGTTTTTT.